Sequencing of this T cell receptor (beta chain) was carried out in a study of regulatory T cells in long-lasting Graves disease. Study-wide points: Repertoires from persistent disease leaned toward TRBV28, TRBJ1-2 and TRBJ2-5. Analyses excluded thyroid tissue, covering peripheral blood alone.

Libraries of TCR beta came from iRepertoire HTBI primers plus Arm-PCR of CDR3 regions. TCRdb reprocessed the multiplex PCR reads via MiXCR and lists one record per CDR3 protein. The sample includes about 200,000 distinct CDR3 sequences, around 19% of them seen just once. This clonotype occurred many times. Its antigen is still unknown. Time point here: newly diagnosed GD, antithyroid drugs for less than 3 months. PBMC-derived RNA was used for the TCR library. An endocrinology department located in Xi'an, China, was where the patients came from. Germline V gene sequence: CDR1 KGHSH, CDR2 LQKENI. CDR3 length equals 14 residues. V lost 3 bases to trimming and J lost 10 bases; unmatched junction nucleotides: 3.

The chain links TRBV18 to TRBJ1-6; TRBD1 aligns across 10 bases. This specimen was peripheral blood mononuclear cells (PBMCs), taken at new diagnosis, from a patient treated with antithyroid drugs. The clonotype comes from a female donor with Graves disease. CDR3 nucleotides: TGTGCCAGCTCACCCGACAGGGGGCGGTCACCCCTCCACTTT. Its translation: CASSPDRGRSPLHF.